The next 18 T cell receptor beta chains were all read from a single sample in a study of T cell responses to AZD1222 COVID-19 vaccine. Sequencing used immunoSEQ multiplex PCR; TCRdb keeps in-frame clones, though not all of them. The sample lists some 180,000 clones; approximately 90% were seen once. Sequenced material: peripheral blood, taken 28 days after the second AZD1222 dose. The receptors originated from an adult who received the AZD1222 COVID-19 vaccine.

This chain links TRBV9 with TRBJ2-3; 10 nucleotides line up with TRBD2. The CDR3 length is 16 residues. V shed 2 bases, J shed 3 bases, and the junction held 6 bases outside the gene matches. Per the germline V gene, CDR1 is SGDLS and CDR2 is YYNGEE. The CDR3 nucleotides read TGTGCCAGCAGCGTGGAGCGGGGGGGCTGGACAGATACGCAGTATTTT. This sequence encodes CASSVERGGWTDTQYF. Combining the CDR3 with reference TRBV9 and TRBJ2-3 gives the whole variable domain DSGVTQTPKHLITATGQRVTLRCSPRSGDLSVYWYQQSLDQGLQFLIQYYNGEERAKGNILERFSAQQFPDLHSELNLSSLELGDSALYFCASSVERGGWTDTQYFGPGTRLTVL.

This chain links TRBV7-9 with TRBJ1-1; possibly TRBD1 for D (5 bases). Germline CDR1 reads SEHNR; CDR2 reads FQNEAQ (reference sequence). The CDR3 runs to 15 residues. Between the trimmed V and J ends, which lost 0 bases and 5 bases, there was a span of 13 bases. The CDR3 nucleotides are TGTGCCAGCAGCTTAGCGCGGGGGACCGTTACTGAAGCTTTCTTT. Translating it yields CASSLARGTVTEAFF. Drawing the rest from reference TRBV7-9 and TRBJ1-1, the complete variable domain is DTGVSQNPRHKITKRGQNVTFRCDPISEHNRLYWYRQTLGQGPEFLTYFQNEAQLEKSRLLSDRFSAERPKGSFSTLEIQRTEQGDSAMYLCASSLARGTVTEAFFGQGTRLTVV.

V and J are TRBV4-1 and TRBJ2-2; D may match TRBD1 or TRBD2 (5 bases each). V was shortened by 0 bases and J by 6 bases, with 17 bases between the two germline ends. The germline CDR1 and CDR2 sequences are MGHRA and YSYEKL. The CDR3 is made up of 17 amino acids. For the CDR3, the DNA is TGCGCCAGCAGCCAAGAAAGAAAGGGGACCGGACCCGGGGAGCTGTTTTTT. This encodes CASSQERKGTGPGELFF.

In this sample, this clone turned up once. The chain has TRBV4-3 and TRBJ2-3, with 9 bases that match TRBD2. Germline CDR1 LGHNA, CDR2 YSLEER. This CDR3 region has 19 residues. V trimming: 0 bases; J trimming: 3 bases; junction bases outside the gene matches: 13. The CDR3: CASSQELPSGDIGTDTQYF. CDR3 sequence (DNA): TGCGCCAGCAGCCAAGAACTGCCTAGCGGGGATATCGGGACAGATACGCAGTATTTT.

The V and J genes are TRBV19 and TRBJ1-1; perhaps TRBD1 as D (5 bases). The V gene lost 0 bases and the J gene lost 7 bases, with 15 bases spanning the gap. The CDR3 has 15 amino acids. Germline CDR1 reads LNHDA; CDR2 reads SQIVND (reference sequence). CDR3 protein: CASSIDRQLAGEAFF. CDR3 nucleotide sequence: TGTGCCAGTAGTATAGACAGACAGCTTGCCGGTGAAGCTTTCTTT.

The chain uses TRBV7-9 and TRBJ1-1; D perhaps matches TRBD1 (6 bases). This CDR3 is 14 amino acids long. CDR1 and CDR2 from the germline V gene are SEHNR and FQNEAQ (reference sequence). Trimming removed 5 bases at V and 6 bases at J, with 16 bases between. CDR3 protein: CASSAGQISSEAFF. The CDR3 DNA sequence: TGTGCCAGCAGCGCCGGACAGATATCTTCTGAAGCTTTCTTT. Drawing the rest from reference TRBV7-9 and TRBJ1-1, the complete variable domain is DTGVSQNPRHKITKRGQNVTFRCDPISEHNRLYWYRQTLGQGPEFLTYFQNEAQLEKSRLLSDRFSAERPKGSFSTLEIQRTEQGDSAMYLCASSAGQISSEAFFGQGTRLTVV.

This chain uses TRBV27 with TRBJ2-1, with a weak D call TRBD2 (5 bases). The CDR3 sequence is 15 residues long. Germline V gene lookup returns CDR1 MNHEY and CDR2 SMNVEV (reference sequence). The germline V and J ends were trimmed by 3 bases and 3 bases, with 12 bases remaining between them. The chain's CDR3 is CASSLGGSSYNEQFF. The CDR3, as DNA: TGTGCCAGCAGTTTGGGCGGGTCCAGCTACAATGAGCAGTTCTTC.

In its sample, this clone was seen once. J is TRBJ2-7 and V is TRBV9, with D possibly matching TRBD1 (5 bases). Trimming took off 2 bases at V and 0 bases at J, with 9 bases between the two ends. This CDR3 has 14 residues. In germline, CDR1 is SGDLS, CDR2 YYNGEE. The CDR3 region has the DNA TGTGCCAGCAGCGTCAGGGCTGACTCCTACGAGCAGTACTTC. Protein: CASSVRADSYEQYF.

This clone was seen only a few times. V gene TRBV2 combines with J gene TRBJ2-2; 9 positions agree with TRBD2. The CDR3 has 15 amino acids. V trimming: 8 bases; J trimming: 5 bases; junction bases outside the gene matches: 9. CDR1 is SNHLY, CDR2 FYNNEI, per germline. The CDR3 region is CASSSSGGTTGELFF. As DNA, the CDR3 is TGTGCCAGCTCTAGTAGCGGGGGTACTACCGGGGAGCTGTTTTTT.

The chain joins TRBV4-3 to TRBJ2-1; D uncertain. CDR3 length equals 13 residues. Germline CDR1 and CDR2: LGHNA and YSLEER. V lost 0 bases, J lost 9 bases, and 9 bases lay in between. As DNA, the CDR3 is TGCGCCAGCAGCCAAGAGATCACAGTTGAGCAGTTCTTC. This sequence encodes CASSQEITVEQFF.

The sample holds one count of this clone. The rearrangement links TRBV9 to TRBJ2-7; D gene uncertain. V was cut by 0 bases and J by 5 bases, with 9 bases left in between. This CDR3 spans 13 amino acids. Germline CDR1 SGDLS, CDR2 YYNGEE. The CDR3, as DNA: TGTGCCAGCAGCGTAGTAGGTGGGGACGAGCAGTACTTC. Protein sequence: CASSVVGGDEQYF.

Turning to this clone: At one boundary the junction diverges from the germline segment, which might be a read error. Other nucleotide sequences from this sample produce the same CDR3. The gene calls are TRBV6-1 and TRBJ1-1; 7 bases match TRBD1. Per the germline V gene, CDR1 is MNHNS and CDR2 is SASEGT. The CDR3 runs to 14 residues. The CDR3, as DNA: TGTGCCAGCAGTGAAGGACAGGGCGGAACTGAAGCTTTCTTC. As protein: CASSEGQGGTEAFF.

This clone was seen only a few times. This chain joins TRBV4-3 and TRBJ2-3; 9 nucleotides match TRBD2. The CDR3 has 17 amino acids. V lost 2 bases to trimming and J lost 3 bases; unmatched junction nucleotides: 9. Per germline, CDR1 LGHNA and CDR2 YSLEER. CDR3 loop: CASSQTWSGGPTDTQYF. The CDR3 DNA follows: TGCGCCAGCAGCCAAACGTGGAGCGGGGGGCCTACAGATACGCAGTATTTT.

DNA of the CDR3: TGCGCCAGCAGCCAGAGCGAGGGACCTAACTATGGCTACACCTTC. This gives the protein CASSQSEGPNYGYTF. V and J are TRBV4-3 and TRBJ1-2, with D possibly TRBD1 on 5 matching bases. CDR1 LGHNA and CDR2 YSLEER come from the germline V gene. The V gene lost 3 bases and the J gene lost 0 bases, with 11 bases spanning the gap. The CDR3 loop spans 15 amino acids.

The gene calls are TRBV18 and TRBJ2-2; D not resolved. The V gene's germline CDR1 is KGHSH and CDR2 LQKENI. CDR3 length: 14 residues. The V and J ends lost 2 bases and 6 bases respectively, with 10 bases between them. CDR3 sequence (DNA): TGTGCCAGCTCACCAGAGGTTATCGCCGGGGAGCTGTTTTTT. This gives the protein CASSPEVIAGELFF.

The CDR3 region is CASRSGLSSNQPQHF. DNA of the CDR3: TGTGCCAGTCGAAGCGGACTTTCGAGCAATCAGCCCCAGCATTTT. The chain has TRBV6-5 and TRBJ1-5, with D hard to call. V gave up 9 bases and J gave up 1 base, with 16 bases separating them. The CDR3 has 15 residues. The germline gives CDR1 MNHEY, CDR2 SVGAGI.

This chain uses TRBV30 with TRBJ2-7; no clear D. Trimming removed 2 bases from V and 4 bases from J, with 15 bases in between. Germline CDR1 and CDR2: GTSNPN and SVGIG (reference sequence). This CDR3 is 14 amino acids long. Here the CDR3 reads CAWSPYRRRYEQYF. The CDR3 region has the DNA TGTGCCTGGAGTCCCTACCGTCGACGTTACGAGCAGTACTTC.

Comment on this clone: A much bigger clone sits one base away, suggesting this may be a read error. This chain's CDR3 is CASSLCNEQFF. The CDR3 DNA sequence: TGTGCCAGCAGCTTGTGCAATGAGCAGTTCTTC. The chain has TRBV7-7 and TRBJ2-1; D remains unclear. The CDR3 length is 11 residues. Germline assignment: CDR1 SSHAT and CDR2 FNYEAQ (reference sequence). V was clipped by 3 bases and J by 6 bases, with 3 bases between them.